The 12 T cell receptor beta chains below were found in one sample sequenced in a study of shared clonotypes between healthy human individuals. In the naive CD8 group, cells lacked CD45RO and were positively selected for CCR7, so terminally differentiated effector memory CD45RA+ cells were left out. Only in-frame clones appear in the TCRdb table, and some are missing; sequencing was by immunoSEQ multiplex PCR. The sample shows roughly 2.1 million clones, approximately 94% of them seen only once. The specimen was naive CD8+ T cells from PBMCs. These receptors were obtained from a man younger than 35 in good health. Some clones in this sample may be carry-over from other donors' samples.

The gene calls are TRBV4-1 and TRBJ1-2; TRBD1 matches 8 bases. Trimming took 8 bases from V and 8 from J; bases not matched to a gene: 16. The CDR3 has 15 amino acids. Looked up from germline, CDR1 is MGHRA and CDR2 is YSYEKL. DNA of the CDR3: TGCGCCAGCCGAGAGGGACCCACAGGGGGAGGAGGCTACACCTTC. Residues: CASREGPTGGGGYTF.

Turning to this clone: Other nucleotide sequences in the sample specify the same CDR3. The chain couples TRBV4-3 to TRBJ1-1; D remains ambiguous. Per germline, CDR1 LGHNA and CDR2 YSLEER. V shed 3 bases and J shed 4 bases, with 3 bases lying between them. This CDR3 is 11 amino acids long. Here the CDR3 reads CASSQGTEAFF. CDR3 DNA: TGCGCCAGCAGCCAGGGCACTGAAGCTTTCTTT.

A single count supports this clone. The rearrangement joins TRBV5-8 to TRBJ2-1; TRBD2 aligns across 10 bases. This CDR3 is 15 amino acids long. CDR1 and CDR2 from the germline V gene are SGHTS and YDEGEE. Trimming cost V 0 bases and J 5 bases; bases outside gene matches: 2. The CDR3 region is CASSLGTSGNNEQFF. DNA for the CDR3: TGTGCCAGCAGCTTGGGGACTAGCGGAAACAATGAGCAGTTCTTC.

This sequence joins TRBV5-4 and TRBJ1-2, with D tentatively TRBD1 (6 bases). With 3 bases removed from V and 5 bases from J, the gap between germline ends came to 14 bases. The length of the CDR3 is 14 residues. In germline, CDR1 is SGHNT, CDR2 YYREEE (reference sequence). CDR3 sequence (DNA): TGTGCCAGCAGCTCCCCCGGGACACCGTATGGCTACACCTTC. It is translated as CASSSPGTPYGYTF.

This CDR3 reads CASSYRTAASGANVLTF. CDR3 DNA: TGTGCCAGCAGTTATCGGACAGCCGCCTCTGGGGCCAACGTCCTGACTTTC. The chain combines TRBV27 with TRBJ2-6; TRBD1 might be the D (6 bases). Trimming cost V 4 bases and J 0 bases, with 13 bases left between them. The CDR3 extends over 17 amino acids. The germline gives CDR1 MNHEY, CDR2 SMNVEV (reference sequence).

V and J are TRBV16 and TRBJ2-1; D remains unclear. CDR3 length equals 12 residues. The V end lost 0 bases, the J end lost 8 bases, and 5 bases lay between the germline ends. Germline assignment: CDR1 KGHSY and CDR2 FQNENV. CDR3 residues: CASSQSWHEQFF. The CDR3 nucleotides read TGTGCCAGCAGCCAATCGTGGCATGAGCAGTTCTTC.

This chain connects TRBV7-9 to TRBJ1-4, with D uncertain. Germline values: CDR1 SEHNR, CDR2 FQNEAQ (reference sequence). The CDR3 extends over 14 amino acids. V lost 5 bases, J lost 0 bases, and 7 bases lay in between. The CDR3 region is CASSLTPTNEKLFF. The CDR3 DNA sequence: TGTGCCAGCAGCCTCACTCCAACTAATGAAAAACTGTTTTTT.

J is TRBJ1-4 and V is TRBV11-2; D unresolved. The V end was cut by 1 base, the J end by 4 bases, with 13 bases between. This CDR3 region has 16 residues. Germline loops: CDR1 SGHAT, CDR2 FQNNGV. The CDR3 sequence: CASSLGVDVINEKLFF. The CDR3 DNA reads as TGTGCCAGCAGCTTAGGAGTGGACGTGATTAATGAAAAACTGTTTTTT.

This chain joins TRBV28 and TRBJ2-1; D unresolved. Germline V lookup: CDR1 MDHEN, CDR2 SYDVKM. Trimming removed 2 bases at V and 12 bases at J, with 14 bases between. CDR3 size: 13 residues. As DNA, the CDR3 is TGTGCCAGCAGTTTAACCCAAGTCTATGGGCAGTTCTTC. As protein: CASSLTQVYGQFF.

V usage is TRBV27 and J usage is TRBJ1-1; TRBD1 is a possible D gene (5 bases). CDR1 and CDR2 from the germline V gene are MNHEY and SMNVEV (reference sequence). The CDR3 is 10 amino acids. Trimming left V 3 bases short and J 14 bases short, with 10 bases between. The CDR3 coding sequence is TGTGCCAGCAGTTTCAACGGGGGGTTCTTT. The encoded protein is CASSFNGGFF.

The rearrangement joins TRBV2 to TRBJ2-7; possibly TRBD1 or TRBD2 for D (5 bases each). V shed 8 bases and J shed 2 bases, with 13 bases lying between them. Germline CDR1 reads SNHLY; CDR2 reads FYNNEI. This CDR3 is built from 13 residues. The CDR3 spells CASPRDGPYEQYF. CDR3 coding DNA: TGTGCCAGCCCCCGGGACGGACCCTACGAGCAGTACTTC.

This CDR3 reads CASSLGQGANYEQYF. The CDR3 coding sequence is TGTGCCAGCAGCTTGGGACAGGGGGCTAACTACGAGCAGTACTTC. This chain links TRBV11-3 with TRBJ2-7; 12 nucleotides agree with TRBD1. The CDR3 totals 15 residues. Germline V gene data show CDR1 as SGHNT and CDR2 as YENEEA. Losses at the gene ends were 3 bases for V and 3 bases for J; bases not matched to a gene: 3.